The 13 T cell receptor beta chains below were found in one sample sequenced in a study of Tregs in tolerant kidney transplant recipients. TCRdb keeps only in-frame clones here, not all; method: immunoSEQ multiplex PCR. The top ten clones hold around 0.35% of a sample with 110,000 or so clones, almost 90% of them seen once. This specimen consisted of CD4+ T cells from blood, obtained before the transplant. These receptors came from a human donor who received a combined kidney and bone marrow transplant.

This sequence joins TRBV7-6 and TRBJ1-3; possibly TRBD1 for D (5 bases). With 3 bases removed from V and 0 bases from J, the gap between germline ends came to 15 bases. The CDR3 contains 17 residues. Germline assignment: CDR1 SGHVS and CDR2 FNYEAQ. CDR3 loop: CASSLVPGLLSGNTIYF. The CDR3 nucleotides read TGTGCCAGCAGCTTGGTCCCGGGACTCCTCTCTGGAAACACCATATATTTT.

The chain uses TRBV5-1 and TRBJ2-3, with D tentatively TRBD1 (6 bases). The CDR3 has 15 residues. Trimming shortened V by 5 bases and J by 2 bases, and 15 bases separated the two germline ends. CDR1 and CDR2 from the germline V gene are SGHRS and YFSETQ. CDR3 DNA sequence: TGCGCCAGCAGGGTGGGGACACGGATCACAGATACGCAGTATTTT. Protein sequence: CASRVGTRITDTQYF. The entire variable domain, with the rest obtained from reference TRBV5-1 and TRBJ2-3, is as follows: KAGVTQTPRYLIKTRGQQVTLSCSPISGHRSVSWYQQTPGQGLQFLFEYFSETQRNKGNFPGRFSGRQFSNSRSEMNVSTLELGDSALYLCASRVGTRITDTQYFGPGTRLTVL.

This clone was detected once. This chain connects TRBV7-9 to TRBJ2-3, with a weak D call TRBD2 (6 bases). Germline assignment: CDR1 SEHNR and CDR2 FQNEAQ (reference sequence). V was trimmed by 2 bases and J by 2 bases, leaving 8 bases between them. The CDR3 totals 14 residues. The CDR3 nucleotides read TGTGCCAGCAGCTTATTGGGACTCACAGATACGCAGTATTTT. The encoded protein is CASSLLGLTDTQYF.

V and J are TRBV6-5 and TRBJ2-6; D remains ambiguous. Germline V gives CDR1 MNHEY, CDR2 SVGAGI. The V gene lost 0 bases and the J gene lost 1 base, with 7 bases spanning the gap. The CDR3 is made up of 16 amino acids. CDR3 region: CASSYSWRSGANVLTF. The CDR3 nucleotides read TGTGCCAGCAGTTACTCGTGGCGGTCTGGGGCCAACGTCCTGACTTTC.

The rearrangement uses TRBV30 and TRBJ2-3, with TRBD2 matching 7 bases. Germline CDR1 GTSNPN, CDR2 SVGIG (reference sequence). The CDR3 covers 14 residues. V lost 5 bases and J lost 7; bases outside the gene matches: 12. The CDR3 DNA sequence: TGTGCCTGGGGCAGCGGGATCACAGATAATACGCAGTATTTT. Translating it yields CAWGSGITDNTQYF.

This chain connects TRBV18 to TRBJ1-1, with D perhaps TRBD1 (5 bases). V lost 2 bases to trimming and J lost 5 bases, with 18 bases between them. Looked up from germline, CDR1 is KGHSH and CDR2 is LQKENI. This CDR3 spans 16 amino acids. The CDR3 loop reads CASSPKGMGGMTEAFF. The CDR3 DNA is TGTGCCAGCTCACCAAAGGGGATGGGAGGGATGACTGAAGCTTTCTTT.

The rearrangement joins TRBV13 to TRBJ2-1; D unresolved. V was trimmed by 2 bases and J by 4 bases, leaving 18 bases between them. Germline-derived CDR1 and CDR2 are PRHDT and FYEKMQ (reference sequence). CDR3 length: 17 amino acids. The CDR3 nucleotides are TGTGCCAGCAGCTTACCCCCTAGAGGATTGAAGTACAATGAGCAGTTCTTC. It is translated as CASSLPPRGLKYNEQFF.

The chain uses TRBV7-2 and TRBJ2-7; tentative D call: TRBD2 (5 bases). The CDR3 sequence is 13 residues long. V dropped 1 base and J dropped 6 bases, with 10 bases sitting between them. CDR1 is SGHTA and CDR2 is FQGNSA in the germline V gene. The CDR3 DNA sequence: TGTGCCAGCAGCTTAGTAATTGGAGGCGAGCAGTACTTC. Translation gives CASSLVIGGEQYF.

This clone turned up a few times. This rearrangement joins TRBV2 to TRBJ2-5, with 7 positions matching TRBD2. Germline V gives CDR1 SNHLY, CDR2 FYNNEI. V lost 4 bases to trimming and J lost 3 bases; unmatched junction nucleotides: 11. The CDR3 contains 16 residues. CDR3 region: CASSAPRLAVKETQYF. The CDR3 DNA follows: TGTGCCAGCAGTGCGCCCCGGCTAGCGGTGAAAGAGACCCAGTACTTC.

This chain connects TRBV6-1 to TRBJ2-5, with a possible D match to TRBD2 (5 bases). Germline V lookup: CDR1 MNHNS, CDR2 SASEGT. V was shortened by 3 bases and J by 5 bases, with 7 bases between the two germline ends. This CDR3 spans 12 amino acids. The CDR3 spells CASSDPGETQYF. CDR3 nucleotides: TGTGCCAGCAGTGACCCGGGGGAGACCCAGTACTTC.

This chain links TRBV4-1 with TRBJ2-7; D perhaps matches TRBD1 (5 bases). V was shortened by 6 bases and J by 2 bases, with 17 bases between the two germline ends. Germline values: CDR1 MGHRA, CDR2 YSYEKL. The CDR3 runs 15 residues. The CDR3 protein is CASRSADGAAYEQYF. CDR3 bases: TGCGCCAGCAGATCGGCGGATGGGGCGGCCTACGAGCAGTACTTC.

The rearrangement links TRBV28 to TRBJ2-3; D possibly corresponds to TRBD2 (7 bases). This CDR3 is built from 15 residues. The germline gives CDR1 MDHEN, CDR2 SYDVKM. V lost 5 bases and J 3 bases, leaving 15 bases between the germline ends. CDR3 DNA sequence: TGTGCCAGCAGTCCGCCCGGGGGGCGAACAGATACGCAGTATTTT. Amino acid sequence: CASSPPGGRTDTQYF.

The V and J genes are TRBV14 and TRBJ2-1; 7 bases map to TRBD1. The length of the CDR3 is 14 residues. Germline V gene sequence: CDR1 SGHDN, CDR2 FVKESK. V was clipped by 4 bases and J by 3 bases; unmatched bases: 3. This chain's CDR3 is CASSRRTGYNEQFF. The CDR3, as DNA: TGTGCCAGCAGCCGGCGGACAGGCTACAATGAGCAGTTCTTC.